This T cell receptor (beta chain) was sequenced during a study of sequential checkpoint blockade in melanoma. Repertoires were generated with immunoSEQ multiplex PCR, while TCRdb's copy carries only in-frame clones and drops some. Of under 45,000 clones in the sample, 84% were seen once. Treatment specified: randomized to nivolumab then ipilimumab (arm A) or the reverse (arm B). PBMC sorting kept live CD3+CD8+ cells without CD19 or CD56. The CDR3 length is 11 residues. The V gene lost 4 bases and the J gene lost 11 bases, with 9 bases spanning the gap. Germline CDR1 SGHTA, CDR2 FQGNSA. Only a few counts were recorded for this clone.

The sample here was CD8+ T cells sorted from blood (inferred from file names), taken from a patient given nivolumab and ipilimumab in sequence. The J gene is TRBJ1-3, the V gene TRBV7-2; no clear D gene. The origin of this receptor is a human donor with melanoma. CDR3 residues: CASSSSPAIYF. For the CDR3, the DNA is TGTGCCAGCAGCTCCTCCCCGGCCATATATTTT.